This passage covers 30 T cell receptor beta chains from one sample sequenced in a study of T cells in Graves' hyperthyroidism and ophthalmopathy. Amplification targeted TCR beta CDR3 regions from RNA transcripts. RT-PCR in the first round (using the HTBI primer set) targeted the TCR CDR3. TCRdb recomputed calls from the multiplex PCR reads with MiXCR, one row per CDR3 protein. In the table there are roughly 380,000 distinct CDR3 sequences, about 19% of which are singletons. Sequencing input: blood. These receptors originate from a woman aged 18-29 years with Graves' hyperthyroidism.

The table lists this clonotype with a few counts. The rearrangement uses TRBV19 and TRBJ1-1; D is unclear. CDR3 length: 22 amino acids. Deletions cut 3 bases from V and 4 bases from J, with 36 bases between. The germline CDR1 and CDR2 sequences are LNHDA and SQIVND (reference sequence). CDR3 sequence reads: CASSILSVVEGPPFWRRTEAFF. The CDR3 DNA sequence: TGTGCCAGTAGTATTCTGTCGGTGGTGGAAGGGCCCCCTTTCTGGAGACGCACTGAAGCTTTCTTT.

This clonotype was recorded many times. CDR3 nucleotide sequence: TGTGCCAGCTCACCAACCAGGGGACAAGAGACCCAGTACTTC. As protein: CASSPTRGQETQYF. This chain connects TRBV18 to TRBJ2-5; tentative D call: TRBD1 (6 bases). This CDR3 is built from 14 residues. V was shortened by 2 bases and J by 2 bases, with 9 bases between the two germline ends. The germline gives CDR1 KGHSH, CDR2 LQKENI.

This clonotype was seen at least ten times. This sequence joins TRBV10-2 and TRBJ1-5, with D maybe TRBD1 (6 bases). Germline values: CDR1 WSHSY, CDR2 SAAADI. This CDR3 contains 15 residues. V was clipped by 6 bases and J by 2 bases, with 14 bases between them. In DNA form, the CDR3 reads TGCGCCAGCAGCAGCGGAGGGGGTGGCAATCAGCCCCAGCATTTT. It codes for CASSSGGGGNQPQHF.

The CDR3 protein is CSARDASGSQETQYF. CDR3 DNA: TGCAGTGCTAGAGATGCTAGCGGGAGCCAAGAGACCCAGTACTTC. This chain uses TRBV20-1 with TRBJ2-5; 10 bases map to TRBD2. Germline CDR1 is DFQATT and CDR2 is SNEGSKA (reference sequence). V lost 0 bases to trimming and J lost 1 base; unmatched junction nucleotides: 2. The CDR3 runs 15 residues.

This clonotype was recorded many times. J is TRBJ2-3 and V is TRBV27; D gene ambiguous. The CDR3 is made up of 15 amino acids. The V and J ends lost 4 bases and 0 bases respectively, with 11 bases between them. CDR1 MNHEY and CDR2 SMNVEV come from the germline V gene (reference sequence). CDR3 region: CASSSRRPSTDTQYF. In nucleotides, the CDR3 is TGTGCCAGCAGTTCCCGCCGGCCTAGCACAGATACGCAGTATTTT.

There are many counts of this clonotype. CDR3 region: CASGRVGYEQYF. CDR3 nucleotide sequence: TGTGCCAGCGGGAGGGTGGGATACGAGCAGTACTTC. The chain has TRBV11-2 and TRBJ2-7, with 7 bases identical to TRBD2. Germline CDR1 and CDR2: SGHAT and FQNNGV. The trim removed 8 bases at V and 4 bases at J, leaving 5 bases unmatched. CDR3 length: 12 residues.

The table lists this clonotype with many counts. V usage is TRBV7-9 and J usage is TRBJ1-2; 7 bases agree with TRBD1. Germline V gives CDR1 SEHNR, CDR2 FQNEAQ (reference sequence). J gave up 4 bases and V 5 bases, and 10 bases lay outside the gene matches. This CDR3 is 15 amino acids long. The CDR3 is CASSLGQDLGYGYTF. In nucleotides, the CDR3 is TGTGCCAGCAGCCTCGGACAGGACCTGGGCTATGGCTACACCTTC. Full variable domain (remainder filled in from reference TRBV7-9 and TRBJ1-2): DTGVSQNPRHKITKRGQNVTFRCDPISEHNRLYWYRQTLGQGPEFLTYFQNEAQLEKSRLLSDRFSAERPKGSFSTLEIQRTEQGDSAMYLCASSLGQDLGYGYTFGSGTRLTVV.

The CDR3 sequence is CASSWGRGDNYGYTF. In DNA, the CDR3 is TGTGCCAGCAGCTGGGGCAGGGGAGATAACTATGGCTACACCTTC. This chain connects TRBV11-2 to TRBJ1-2; possible D gene TRBD1, 6 bases. The length of the CDR3 is 15 residues. The germline gives CDR1 SGHAT, CDR2 FQNNGV. The V end was cut by 4 bases, the J end by 1 base, with 13 bases between.

There are many counts of this clonotype. V and J are TRBV7-9 and TRBJ1-3, with TRBD1 identical over 7 bases. Germline V gene lookup returns CDR1 SEHNR and CDR2 FQNEAQ (reference sequence). V trimming: 9 bases; J trimming: 4 bases; junction bases outside the gene matches: 6. This CDR3 has 13 amino acids. CDR3 coding DNA: TGTGCCAGTTTGACAGGGACGGGAAACACCATATATTTT. Encoded protein: CASLTGTGNTIYF.

Of note for this clonotype: A single base separates this from a much larger clone, so it may be a read error. This CDR3 is CASSSTGRDQPHHF. CDR3 DNA: TGTGCCAGCAGTTCGACAGGGAGAGATCAGCCCCATCATTTT. The gene calls are TRBV27 and TRBJ1-5; 7 bases are shared with TRBD1. The germline gives CDR1 MNHEY, CDR2 SMNVEV (reference sequence). This CDR3 is 14 amino acids long.

This clonotype showed up just a few times. Since a much larger clone is just one base distant, this may be a read error. V gene TRBV29-1 combines with J gene TRBJ2-5; 12 bases map to TRBD2. Germline V CDR1 and CDR2: SQVTM, ANQGSEA. The CDR3 extends over 16 amino acids. Here the CDR3 DNA reads TGCAGCACACCACTTACTAGCGGGGGGACACAAGAGACCCGGTACTTC. The encoded protein is CSTPLTSGGTQETRYF. The variable domain in full, completed from reference TRBV29-1 and TRBJ2-5, reads SAVISQKPSRDICQRGTSLTIQCQVDSQVTMMFWYRQQPGQSLTLIATANQGSEATYESGFVIDKFPISRPNLTFSTLTVSNMSPEDSSIYLCSTPLTSGGTQETRYFGPGTRLLVL.

This clonotype was counted many times. This rearrangement joins TRBV6-4 to TRBJ1-6; D unclear. Germline lookup yields CDR1 MRHNA and CDR2 SNTAGT. The V end lost 8 bases, the J end lost 6 bases, and 11 bases lay between the germline ends. The CDR3 totals 13 residues. The CDR3 reads CASQDELNSPLHF. The CDR3 region has the DNA TGTGCCAGCCAGGACGAACTTAATTCACCCCTCCACTTT.

This clonotype was seen more than once but under ten times. The chain employs TRBV6-4 and TRBJ2-3; 8 nucleotides align to TRBD2. CDR1 is MRHNA and CDR2 is SNTAGT in the germline V gene. The CDR3 loop spans 14 amino acids. V trimming: 5 bases; J trimming: 1 base; junction bases outside the gene matches: 2. The CDR3 here is CASSSGGGTDTQYF. The CDR3 nucleotides are TGTGCCAGCAGTTCCGGGGGGGGCACAGATACGCAGTATTTT.

The gene calls are TRBV19 and TRBJ1-1; no definite D call. The V end was cut by 7 bases, the J end by 5 bases, with 17 bases between. In germline, CDR1 is LNHDA, CDR2 SQIVND (reference sequence). This CDR3 contains 14 residues. CDR3 sequence (DNA): TGTGCCAGTACCCCGACAAGGGAGTGGACTGAAGCTTTCTTT. Encoded protein: CASTPTREWTEAFF.

Many counts were recorded for this clonotype. The genes are TRBV7-8 and TRBJ1-5; no reliable D call. V lost 3 bases to trimming and J lost 2 bases, with 11 bases between them. The V gene's germline CDR1 is SGHVS and CDR2 FQNEAQ. This CDR3 comprises 15 residues. This CDR3 reads CASSLDYIGNQPQHF. In DNA form, the CDR3 reads TGTGCCAGCAGCTTGGATTACATCGGCAATCAGCCCCAGCATTTT.

The rearrangement links TRBV28 to TRBJ1-5; no reliable D call. The CDR3 contains 15 residues. Germline lookup yields CDR1 MDHEN and CDR2 SYDVKM. The V and J ends lost 6 bases and 0 bases respectively, with 12 bases between them. In nucleotides, the CDR3 is TGTGCCAGCAGGTTCGAGGGTGGTAGCAATCAGCCCCAGCATTTT. Amino acids: CASRFEGGSNQPQHF.

This clonotype showed up many times. The chain is built from TRBV5-1 and TRBJ1-5; a weak D match, TRBD1 (6 bases). CDR1 SGHRS and CDR2 YFSETQ come from the germline V gene. Trimming cost V 0 bases and J 4 bases, with 11 bases left between them. The CDR3 covers 15 residues. CDR3 sequence reads: CASSLEGGPNQPQHF. CDR3 in DNA: TGCGCCAGCAGCTTGGAGGGGGGGCCGAATCAGCCCCAGCATTTT.

This clonotype was counted at least ten times. CDR3 sequence reads: CASNEGFYGYTF. The CDR3 coding sequence is TGTGCCAGTAATGAAGGGTTCTATGGCTACACCTTC. The gene calls are TRBV19 and TRBJ1-2, with unresolved D. Germline V gene data show CDR1 as LNHDA and CDR2 as SQIVND (reference sequence). The CDR3 runs 12 residues. Trimming shortened V by 7 bases and J by 4 bases, and 10 bases separated the two germline ends. The whole variable domain, filled in from reference TRBV19 and TRBJ1-2, reads DGGITQSPKYLFRKEGQNVTLSCEQNLNHDAMYWYRQDPGQGLRLIYYSQIVNDFQKGDIAEGYSVSREKKESFPLTVTSAQKNPTAFYLCASNEGFYGYTFGSGTRLTVV.

This clonotype was detected ten times or more. The V call is TRBV20-1, the J call TRBJ1-2; D call uncertain. The CDR3 runs to 15 residues. CDR1 DFQATT and CDR2 SNEGSKA come from the germline V gene (reference sequence). The V end lost 3 bases, the J end lost 3 bases, and 17 bases lay between the germline ends. CDR3 amino acids: CSASIWVLGHYGYTF. Written as DNA, the CDR3 is TGCAGTGCTAGTATATGGGTTTTGGGCCACTATGGCTACACCTTC.

This clonotype has just one count. One end of the junction fails to match germline, which may point to a read error. V gene TRBV6-5 combines with J gene TRBJ1-1, with a tentative D call TRBD1 (5 bases). The germline gives CDR1 MNHEY, CDR2 SVGAGI. The CDR3 covers 16 residues. The CDR3 loop reads CASSYIRQLTNTETFF. The CDR3 DNA reads TGTGCCAGCAGTTACATTCGACAGCTAACGAACACTGAAACTTTCTTT.

This clonotype came up many times. The chain uses TRBV24-1 and TRBJ1-3; D may be TRBD1 (5 bases). The germline V gene has CDR1 KGHDR and CDR2 SFDVKD. This CDR3 contains 15 residues. Trimming shortened V by 4 bases and J by 1 base, and 10 bases separated the two germline ends. CDR3 in DNA: TGTGCCACCAGTGACACCGGGACGTCTGGAAACACCATATATTTT. This translates into CATSDTGTSGNTIYF.

This clonotype was found a few times. The chain carries TRBV4-1 and TRBJ2-7, with D maybe TRBD2 (6 bases). The V and J ends lost 3 bases and 4 bases respectively, with 19 bases between them. The CDR3 sequence is 16 residues long. Germline CDR1 MGHRA, CDR2 YSYEKL. CDR3 DNA sequence: TGCGCCAGCAGCCACATAAACCGGGAGACCCCGTACGAGCAGTACTTC. It yields the protein CASSHINRETPYEQYF.

This clonotype was counted at least ten times. V usage is TRBV28 and J usage is TRBJ2-5; unclear D gene. The germline V gene encodes CDR1 MDHEN and CDR2 SYDVKM. Trimming shortened V by 2 bases and J by 1 base, and 5 bases separated the two germline ends. This CDR3 is 13 amino acids long. The CDR3 spells CASSLTLQETQYF. The CDR3 region has the DNA TGTGCCAGCAGTTTAACTCTCCAAGAGACCCAGTACTTC.

This clonotype was observed many times. This chain links TRBV11-2 with TRBJ2-7, with 13 bases that match TRBD2. The CDR3 runs to 16 residues. V gave up 0 bases and J gave up 2 bases; unmatched junction bases: 1. Germline lookup yields CDR1 SGHAT and CDR2 FQNNGV. CDR3 residues: CASSLETSGGAYEQYF. The CDR3 nucleotides read TGTGCCAGCAGCTTAGAAACTAGCGGGGGGGCCTACGAGCAGTACTTC. The whole variable domain, filled in from reference TRBV11-2 and TRBJ2-7, reads EAGVAQSPRYKIIEKRQSVAFWCNPISGHATLYWYQQILGQGPKLLIQFQNNGVVDDSQLPKDRFSAERLKGVDSTLKIQPAKLEDSAVYLCASSLETSGGAYEQYFGPGTRLTVT.

This clonotype was recorded at least ten times. The CDR3 DNA is TGCAGTGCTAGAGACGGGACTAGCGGGGGACCCCCCATTCAGTACTTC. As protein: CSARDGTSGGPPIQYF. The chain uses TRBV20-1 and TRBJ2-4; 14 bases fit TRBD2. CDR3 length: 16 amino acids. With V trimmed by 0 bases and J by 9 bases, 7 bases remained unmatched. Looked up from germline, CDR1 is DFQATT and CDR2 is SNEGSKA (reference sequence).

Many counts were recorded for this clonotype. The chain recombines TRBV29-1 with TRBJ2-7; perhaps D is TRBD1 or TRBD2 (6 bases each). Germline values: CDR1 SQVTM, CDR2 ANQGSEA. CDR3 length equals 14 residues. V dropped 6 bases and J dropped 0 bases, with 15 bases sitting between them. CDR3 sequence: CSVLGGDLSYEQYF. CDR3 sequence (DNA): TGCAGCGTCCTGGGGGGCGATCTCTCCTACGAGCAGTACTTC.

The rearrangement uses TRBV12-3 or TRBV12-4 and TRBJ1-1, with D tentatively TRBD1 (5 bases). The CDR3 is made up of 15 amino acids. Trimming took 2 bases from V and 7 from J, leaving 17 bases between them. CDR3 sequence (DNA): TGTGCCAGCAGTTTAAGGGGCACGCGGGACGGTGAAGCTTTCTTT. This sequence encodes CASSLRGTRDGEAFF.

This clonotype was counted ten times or more. The rearrangement uses TRBV5-1 and TRBJ2-7; D call uncertain. Germline V CDR1 and CDR2: SGHRS, YFSETQ. The ends were cut back, 4 bases at V and 5 bases at J, with 10 bases in the middle. The CDR3 length is 12 residues. CDR3 DNA: TGCGCCAGCAGCCGAGACCTCCACGAGCAGTACTTC. Its translation is CASSRDLHEQYF.

There are many counts of this clonotype. This chain joins TRBV4-1 and TRBJ1-2, with 8 bases matching TRBD1. The germline CDR1 and CDR2 sequences are MGHRA and YSYEKL. The CDR3 has 15 amino acids. The J segment lost 5 bases and the V segment lost 0 bases, leaving 5 bases of the junction unmatched. For the CDR3, the DNA is TGCGCCAGCAGCCAAGAAGAGACAGGGGATTATGGCTACACCTTC. It translates to CASSQEETGDYGYTF.

Ten or more counts support this clonotype. The chain is built from TRBV5-1 and TRBJ2-7; TRBD1 is a possible D gene (6 bases). V lost 4 bases to trimming and J lost 5 bases, with 22 bases between them. Germline V gene data show CDR1 as SGHRS and CDR2 as YFSETQ. CDR3 length: 16 residues. The CDR3: CASSLTRQARRDEQYF. The CDR3 DNA is TGCGCCAGCAGCCTTACTCGACAGGCTCGCAGGGACGAGCAGTACTTC.